These T cell receptor beta chains were read from a single sample in a study of read filtering for tumor transcriptome and immune sequencing. TCRdb itself ran the reads through MiXCR, one entry per CDR3 protein. The repertoire holds about 90,000 distinct CDR3 sequences, with roughly an eighth as singletons. The sample consisted of a population of CD138-negative cells sorted from bone marrow. All receptors derive from a donor aged 40 or over with multiple myeloma. CDR3s include the opening cysteine and the closing phenylalanine or tryptophan. The order of the fields is J gene, D gene, V gene, clone size, CDR3 protein, CDR3 DNA. A D gene is named only where the DNA matches it firmly. A row's size may be missing; if present it is once, few, many or a size class.

TRBJ2-3 NA TRBV6-1 many CASSEARGTYTDTQYF TGTGCCAGCAGTGAAGCACGTGGGACTTACACAGATACGCAGTATTTT
TRBJ2-5 TRBD2 TRBV28 many CASSGGGRETQYF TGTGCCAGCAGTGGGGGGGGACGAGAGACCCAGTACTTC
TRBJ1-4 TRBD1 TRBV5-1 many CASSLTGTANEKLFF TGCGCCAGCAGCCTAACCGGGACAGCTAATGAAAAACTGTTTTTT
TRBJ1-1 NA TRBV20-1 many CSARDGRLNTEAFF TGCAGTGCTAGAGATGGCAGACTAAACACTGAAGCTTTCTTT
TRBJ1-2 TRBD1 TRBV5-1 many CASRPLTGDHYGYTF TGCGCCAGCAGACCCCTCACAGGGGATCACTATGGCTACACCTTC
TRBJ1-2 TRBD1 TRBV18 many CASSRGTGGDGYTF TGTGCCAGCTCACGCGGGACAGGGGGCGATGGCTACACCTTC
TRBJ2-3 NA TRBV20-1 many CSARPPSDSNTDTQYF TGCAGTGCTAGACCGCCCTCCGACAGCAACACAGATACGCAGTATTTT
TRBJ2-3 NA TRBV10-3 many CAISESGDTQYF TGTGCCATCAGTGAGTCAGGAGATACGCAGTATTTT
TRBJ2-4 TRBD2 TRBV5-1 NA CASSVTSVGLQNIQYF TGCGCCAGCAGCGTGACTAGCGTCGGCCTCCAAAACATTCAGTACTTC
TRBJ2-7 TRBD1 TRBV28 many CASSAPGQGAYEQYF TGTGCCAGCAGTGCGCCGGGACAGGGGGCCTACGAGCAGTACTTC
TRBJ2-2 NA TRBV5-1 many CASSSKIGELFF TGCGCCAGCAGCAGCAAGATCGGGGAGCTGTTTTTT
TRBJ2-1 TRBD2 TRBV20-1 many CSATGEGYYNEQFF TGCAGTGCCACGGGGGAGGGCTACTACAATGAGCAGTTCTTC
TRBJ2-5 TRBD2 TRBV24-1 many CATSEPGTSRETQYF TGTGCCACCAGTGAACCCGGGACTAGTCGTGAGACCCAGTACTTC
TRBJ2-7 NA TRBV13 many CASSYSGGSYEQYF TGTGCCAGCAGCTATAGCGGAGGCTCCTACGAGCAGTACTTC
TRBJ2-3 NA TRBV28 many CAAAGGRDTQYF TGTGCGGCAGCAGGGGGGAGGGATACGCAGTATTTT
TRBJ2-2 NA TRBV7-9 NA CASRLEVEAALFF TGTGCCAGCAGGTTAGAGGTGGAGGCTGCGCTGTTTTTT
TRBJ2-2 NA TRBV2 many CASSPRTGGELFF TGTGCCAGCAGTCCTAGGACTGGCGGGGAGCTGTTTTTT
TRBJ2-1 TRBD1 TRBV20-1 many CSAGQGSRSYNEQFF TGCAGTGCGGGACAGGGGTCACGTTCCTACAATGAGCAGTTCTTC
TRBJ1-1 TRBD1 TRBV2 many CASSGRDRGVTEAFF TGTGCCAGCAGTGGCCGGGACAGGGGGGTCACTGAAGCTTTCTTT
TRBJ2-5 NA TRBV12-3/TRBV12-4 many CASSLTSEGETQYF TGTGCCAGCAGCCTCACTAGTGAAGGAGAGACCCAGTACTTC
TRBJ1-2 NA TRBV19 many CASIGGWIYGYTF TGTGCCAGTATTGGAGGGTGGATCTATGGCTACACCTTC
TRBJ1-5 NA TRBV12-3/TRBV12-4 many CASSRDNQPQHF TGTGCCAGCAGTCGGGATAATCAGCCCCAGCATTTT
TRBJ1-1 NA TRBV6-1 many CASSEIRGESTFF TGTGCCAGCAGCGAAATCCGGGGGGAATCAACTTTCTTT
TRBJ2-3 TRBD1 TRBV20-1 many CSAGQGQGGADTQYF TGCAGTGCGGGACAGGGACAGGGGGGCGCAGATACGCAGTATTTT
TRBJ2-3 NA TRBV7-2 many CASSSELTDTQYF TGTGCCAGCAGCTCGGAGCTTACGGATACGCAGTATTTT
TRBJ1-1 NA TRBV6-6 few CASSYSGGERNEAFF TGTGCCAGCAGTTACTCAGGGGGAGAAAGGAATGAAGCTTTCTTT
TRBJ1-2 NA TRBV3-1 many CASSQTVNYGYTF TGTGCCAGCAGCCAAACGGTTAACTATGGCTACACCTTC
TRBJ1-5 TRBD1 TRBV20-1 many CSAIDRDSNQPQHF TGCAGTGCTATCGACAGGGATAGCAATCAGCCCCAGCATTTT
TRBJ2-7 TRBD1 TRBV29-1 many CSVVRTGDYEQYF TGCAGCGTTGTAAGGACAGGGGACTACGAGCAGTACTTC
TRBJ2-7 NA TRBV20-1 NA CSARKGGDEQYF TGCAGTGCCCGGAAAGGGGGGGACGAGCAGTACTTC
TRBJ2-2 NA TRBV20-1 many CSARGTGELFF TGCAGTGCTAGGGGCACCGGGGAGCTGTTTTTT
TRBJ2-5 TRBD2 TRBV6-1 NA CASSEPRTSRLETQYF TGTGCCAGCAGTGAACCCAGGACTAGCAGACTGGAGACCCAGTACTTC
TRBJ2-2 NA TRBV4-2 many CASSQDLANTGELFF TGTGCCAGCAGCCAAGATCTCGCGAACACCGGGGAGCTGTTTTTT
TRBJ1-5 NA TRBV27 many CASSLDSGINQPQHF TGTGCCAGCAGTTTAGATTCCGGAATCAATCAGCCCCAGCATTTT
TRBJ1-2 NA TRBV5-1 many CASSLDTANYGYTF TGCGCCAGCAGCTTGGACACCGCTAACTATGGCTACACCTTC
TRBJ1-1 NA TRBV20-1 many CSAPEGWTEAFF TGCAGTGCTCCGGAGGGGTGGACTGAAGCTTTCTTT
TRBJ2-1 TRBD2 TRBV4-1 many CASSQGTGTSDNEQFF TGCGCCAGCAGCCAAGGGACCGGGACTAGCGACAATGAGCAGTTCTTC
TRBJ2-3 NA TRBV6-4 many CASSPGGDTQYF TGTGCCAGCAGCCCCGGGGGAGATACGCAGTATTTT
TRBJ2-1 TRBD2 TRBV20-1 many CSASRLAGVNNEQFF TGCAGTGCTAGCCGACTAGCGGGAGTAAACAATGAGCAGTTCTTC
TRBJ1-5 NA TRBV4-1 many CASSTGKDNQPQHF TGCGCCAGCAGTACAGGAAAAGACAATCAGCCCCAGCATTTT
TRBJ2-3 NA TRBV5-1 many CASSLVGDGGTDTQYF TGCGCCAGCAGCTTGGTGGGAGATGGGGGCACAGATACGCAGTATTTT